Reported below is one T cell receptor (beta chain). Its specificity is not known. Other DNA sequences within the sample encode an identical CDR3. This sample was included in a study of shared clonotypes between healthy human individuals. Study at large: In total, the donors were two women and three men aged 18 to 49. Findings and caveats of the study: Naive subsets typically showed greater estimated richness than memory subsets. Only blood was sampled; tissue repertoires likely differ.

Division of CD4+ cells produced a CD45RA+ naive subset and a CD45RA-negative memory subset. The repertoire was sequenced with immunoSEQ multiplex PCR; TCRdb's copy has only in-frame clones and lacks some. Among some 1.1 million clones listed, 77% were seen once. In germline, CDR1 is SGHNT, CDR2 YENEEA. Trimming left V 0 bases short and J 5 bases short, with 7 bases between. The CDR3 runs to 13 residues. V and J are TRBV11-3 and TRBJ1-1; D gene ambiguous. The sample comprised memory CD4+ T cells from PBMCs. Subset noted: CD45RA-negative fraction. This sequence was found in a man aged 18 to 29 in good health. Some clones in this sample may be carry-over from other donors' samples. The CDR3 loop is CASSLESGTEAFF. The CDR3 DNA is TGTGCCAGCAGCTTAGAGTCGGGGACTGAAGCTTTCTTT. Using reference TRBV11-3 and TRBJ1-1 for the parts outside the CDR3, the full variable domain is EAGVVQSPRYKIIEKKQPVAFWCNPISGHNTLYWYLQNLGQGPELLIRYENEEAVDDSQLPKDRFSAERLKGVDSTLKIQPAELGDSAVYLCASSLESGTEAFFGQGTRLTVV.